A selection of T cell receptor beta chains follows, all from one sample in a study of memory CD4+ T cells and cytomegalovirus serostatus. Assay used: immunoSEQ multiplex PCR; TCRdb lists only in-frame clones, some missing. The sample has approximately 61,000 clones, 82% seen once. Sequences were obtained from memory CD4+ T cells from blood. The source of these receptors is an adult in good health and CMV-seronegative. The CDR3 runs from the conserved cysteine through the conserved F or W. A D gene is named only where the DNA matches it firmly. Where a row states a size, it is once, few, many or the class of an expanded clone; other rows omit it.

CDR3aa: CASGVGQRTSPLHF; CDR3nt: TGTGCCAGCGGGGTCGGGCAAAGAACTTCACCCCTCCACTTT; j_gene: TRBJ1-6; d_gene: -; v_gene: TRBV6-1; abundance: -
CDR3aa: CASSRPDQETQYF; CDR3nt: TGTGCCAGCAGCCGCCCAGACCAAGAGACCCAGTACTTC; j_gene: TRBJ2-5; d_gene: -; v_gene: TRBV28; abundance: -
CDR3aa: CASSLWGGQFYEQYF; CDR3nt: TGTGCCAGCAGCTTGTGGGGAGGACAGTTCTACGAGCAGTACTTC; j_gene: TRBJ2-7; d_gene: -; v_gene: TRBV5-6; abundance: -
CDR3aa: CASSQDPPGVGNQPQHF; CDR3nt: TGCGCCAGCAGCCAAGATCCCCCGGGGGTGGGCAATCAGCCCCAGCATTTT; j_gene: TRBJ1-5; d_gene: -; v_gene: TRBV4-1; abundance: -
CDR3aa: CAWTRGTVYGYTF; CDR3nt: TGTGCCTGGACACGGGGGACAGTATATGGCTACACCTTC; j_gene: TRBJ1-2; d_gene: TRBD1; v_gene: TRBV30; abundance: -
CDR3aa: CASSQGSTNEKLFF; CDR3nt: TGCGCCAGCAGCCAGGGCAGCACTAATGAAAAACTGTTTTTT; j_gene: TRBJ1-4; d_gene: -; v_gene: TRBV5-1; abundance: -
CDR3aa: CASSAGPTGLVYNEQFF; CDR3nt: TGCGCCAGCAGCGCGGGGCCCACAGGGTTGGTCTACAATGAGCAGTTCTTC; j_gene: TRBJ2-1; d_gene: -; v_gene: TRBV5-1; abundance: once
CDR3aa: CASSQVTMNTEAFF; CDR3nt: TGCGCCAGCAGCCAAGTAACCATGAACACTGAAGCTTTCTTT; j_gene: TRBJ1-1; d_gene: -; v_gene: TRBV4-1; abundance: few
CDR3aa: CAWSVASGNTIYF; CDR3nt: TGTGCCTGGAGTGTCGCTTCTGGAAACACCATATATTTT; j_gene: TRBJ1-3; d_gene: -; v_gene: TRBV30; abundance: -
CDR3aa: CASSLRGRVNEQFF; CDR3nt: TGTGCCAGCAGCTTACGGGGGCGGGTCAATGAGCAGTTCTTC; j_gene: TRBJ2-1; d_gene: -; v_gene: TRBV7-9; abundance: once
CDR3aa: CASSPSGGPRGGTQYF; CDR3nt: TGTGCCAGCAGCCCTAGCGGGGGCCCACGGGGCGGTACGCAGTATTTT; j_gene: TRBJ2-3; d_gene: TRBD2; v_gene: TRBV7-2; abundance: -
CDR3aa: CASSEGPTYGYTF; CDR3nt: TGTGCCAGCAGCGAAGGACCGACCTATGGCTACACCTTC; j_gene: TRBJ1-2; d_gene: -; v_gene: TRBV28; abundance: -
CDR3aa: CATSRGGDYNNEQFF; CDR3nt: TGTGCCACCAGCAGAGGGGGGGACTACAACAATGAGCAGTTCTTC; j_gene: TRBJ2-1; d_gene: TRBD2; v_gene: TRBV15; abundance: few
CDR3aa: CASRYRGDYGYTF; CDR3nt: TGTGCCAGCAGGTACAGGGGTGATTATGGCTACACCTTC; j_gene: TRBJ1-2; d_gene: TRBD1; v_gene: TRBV7-9; abundance: -
CDR3aa: CASSRGLQGSDTQYF; CDR3nt: TGTGCCAGCAGCCGCGGATTGCAGGGATCCGATACGCAGTATTTT; j_gene: TRBJ2-3; d_gene: -; v_gene: TRBV7-3; abundance: -
CDR3aa: CASSLEKGPYEQYF; CDR3nt: TGCGCCAGCAGCTTGGAGAAAGGGCCCTACGAGCAGTACTTC; j_gene: TRBJ2-7; d_gene: -; v_gene: TRBV5-1; abundance: -
CDR3aa: CASSFSGSAGELFF; CDR3nt: TGTGCCAGCAGTTTTTCAGGATCGGCCGGGGAGCTGTTTTTT; j_gene: TRBJ2-2; d_gene: -; v_gene: TRBV28; abundance: -
CDR3aa: CATHGQGAYEQYF; CDR3nt: TGTGCCACACACGGACAGGGGGCCTACGAGCAGTACTTC; j_gene: TRBJ2-7; d_gene: TRBD1; v_gene: TRBV10-3; abundance: -
CDR3aa: CATKGILNTEAFF; CDR3nt: TGTGCCACTAAAGGCATCTTGAACACTGAAGCTTTCTTT; j_gene: TRBJ1-1; d_gene: -; v_gene: TRBV28; abundance: -
CDR3aa: CASSLVGDQPQHF; CDR3nt: TGCGCCAGCAGCTTGGTAGGGGATCAGCCCCAGCATTTT; j_gene: TRBJ1-5; d_gene: -; v_gene: TRBV5-1; abundance: -
CDR3aa: CASSSASGSYEQYF; CDR3nt: TGTGCCAGCAGCTCAGCTAGCGGCTCCTACGAGCAGTACTTC; j_gene: TRBJ2-7; d_gene: TRBD2; v_gene: TRBV11-2; abundance: -
CDR3aa: CASSGAGHQSTDTQYF; CDR3nt: TGTGCCAGCAGTGGGGCGGGACACCAATCCACAGATACGCAGTATTTT; j_gene: TRBJ2-3; d_gene: -; v_gene: TRBV6-1; abundance: -
CDR3aa: CASSPSAGGQETQYF; CDR3nt: TGTGCCAGCAGCCCGAGTGCTGGGGGGCAAGAGACCCAGTACTTC; j_gene: TRBJ2-5; d_gene: -; v_gene: TRBV11-2; abundance: -
CDR3aa: CAGSWDIGEQYF; CDR3nt: TGTGCCGGCAGTTGGGACATCGGCGAGCAGTACTTC; j_gene: TRBJ2-7; d_gene: -; v_gene: TRBV2; abundance: -
CDR3aa: CASSSRVGPYSYEQYF; CDR3nt: TGTGCCAGTAGTAGCCGTGTAGGGCCTTACTCCTACGAGCAGTACTTC; j_gene: TRBJ2-7; d_gene: -; v_gene: TRBV19; abundance: -
CDR3aa: CASSYSVDRGKLFF; CDR3nt: TGTGCCAGCAGTTACAGTGTGGACAGGGGAAAACTGTTTTTT; j_gene: TRBJ1-4; d_gene: TRBD1; v_gene: TRBV6-6; abundance: few
CDR3aa: CASSSLAGLQETQYF; CDR3nt: TGTGCCAGCAGCTCCCTAGCGGGGCTCCAAGAGACCCAGTACTTC; j_gene: TRBJ2-5; d_gene: TRBD2; v_gene: TRBV14; abundance: -
CDR3aa: CARGPRAEAFF; CDR3nt: TGTGCCAGAGGCCCCCGAGCTGAAGCTTTCTTT; j_gene: TRBJ1-1; d_gene: -; v_gene: TRBV2; abundance: -
CDR3aa: CASSPRFSTKLFF; CDR3nt: TGTGCCAGCAGTCCGCGGTTTTCGACCAAACTGTTTTTT; j_gene: TRBJ1-4; d_gene: -; v_gene: TRBV28; abundance: -
CDR3aa: CASSLRQAGNTIYF; CDR3nt: TGTGCCAGCAGCTTAAGACAGGCTGGAAACACCATATATTTT; j_gene: TRBJ1-3; d_gene: -; v_gene: TRBV13; abundance: -
CDR3aa: CASSNSGSGEKLFF; CDR3nt: TGTGCCAGCAGTAACTCCGGGAGCGGTGAAAAACTGTTTTTT; j_gene: TRBJ1-4; d_gene: -; v_gene: TRBV2; abundance: few
CDR3aa: CASSIGQGFYEQYF; CDR3nt: TGTGCCAGCAGCATTGGACAGGGCTTTTACGAGCAGTACTTC; j_gene: TRBJ2-7; d_gene: TRBD1; v_gene: TRBV6-5; abundance: once
CDR3aa: CASSFATGPYEQYF; CDR3nt: TGTGCCAGCAGCTTCGCGACAGGTCCCTACGAGCAGTACTTC; j_gene: TRBJ2-7; d_gene: -; v_gene: TRBV11-2; abundance: -
CDR3aa: CASSGDRAHEQYF; CDR3nt: TGCGCCAGCAGTGGGGACAGGGCCCACGAGCAGTACTTC; j_gene: TRBJ2-7; d_gene: TRBD1; v_gene: TRBV5-1; abundance: -
CDR3aa: CASSGTSGRNNEQFF; CDR3nt: TGTGCCAGCAGTGGGACTAGCGGGAGGAACAATGAGCAGTTCTTC; j_gene: TRBJ2-1; d_gene: TRBD2; v_gene: TRBV6-1; abundance: -
CDR3aa: CASRAGQLQGAEETQYF; CDR3nt: TGCGCCAGCAGGGCCGGCCAATTACAGGGGGCAGAAGAGACCCAGTACTTC; j_gene: TRBJ2-5; d_gene: TRBD1; v_gene: TRBV10-1; abundance: few
CDR3aa: CASSDMGTQYF; CDR3nt: TGTGCCAGCAGTGATATGGGGACCCAGTACTTC; j_gene: TRBJ2-5; d_gene: -; v_gene: TRBV2; abundance: -
CDR3aa: CASRRDRGDTEAFF; CDR3nt: TGTGCCAGTAGAAGGGACAGGGGGGACACTGAAGCTTTCTTT; j_gene: TRBJ1-1; d_gene: TRBD1; v_gene: TRBV19; abundance: -
CDR3aa: CASSNRDGSYNEQFF; CDR3nt: TGTGCCAGTAGCAACCGGGACGGCTCCTACAATGAGCAGTTCTTC; j_gene: TRBJ2-1; d_gene: -; v_gene: TRBV19; abundance: -
CDR3aa: CASGLVRAGYNEQFF; CDR3nt: TGTGCTAGTGGTTTGGTACGAGCGGGCTACAATGAGCAGTTCTTC; j_gene: TRBJ2-1; d_gene: -; v_gene: TRBV12-5; abundance: -
CDR3aa: CATSRDFGDNQPQHF; CDR3nt: TGTGCCACCAGCAGAGATTTTGGGGACAATCAGCCCCAGCATTTT; j_gene: TRBJ1-5; d_gene: -; v_gene: TRBV15; abundance: -
CDR3aa: CASSSRGGTTKDTQYF; CDR3nt: TGTGCCAGCAGTTCCCGTGGCGGGACAACTAAAGATACGCAGTATTTT; j_gene: TRBJ2-3; d_gene: -; v_gene: TRBV28; abundance: -
CDR3aa: CASTPRAGLAGLSSYNEQFF; CDR3nt: TGTGCCAGCACCCCGCGGGCGGGACTAGCGGGGCTGAGCTCCTACAATGAGCAGTTCTTC; j_gene: TRBJ2-1; d_gene: TRBD2; v_gene: TRBV9; abundance: -